This passage covers 22 T cell receptor beta chains from one sample sequenced in a study of shared T cell receptors in the human thymus. Assay: immunoSEQ multiplex PCR; the TCRdb copy retains only in-frame clones and omits some. Among approximately 580,000 clones listed, about 84% were seen once. The sample also formed part of further work on human thymus T cells.

Sequenced: thymocytes. These receptors came from a boy less than two years old with a congenital heart defect.

The chain uses TRBV15 and TRBJ2-3, with 8 bases identical to TRBD2. CDR1 and CDR2 from the germline V gene are LNHNV and YYDKDF (reference sequence). The length of the CDR3 is 20 residues. V dropped 2 bases and J dropped 2; count of bases not matched to a gene: 18. The CDR3 coding sequence is TGTGCCACCAGCAGACACCCGAGAAGAACTAGCGGATCTTACACAGATACGCAGTATTTT. Amino acids: CATSRHPRRTSGSYTDTQYF.

The chain recombines TRBV9 with TRBJ2-3; D gene unclear. From germline, CDR1 is SGDLS and CDR2 YYNGEE. Trimming removed 1 base from V and 11 bases from J, with 17 bases in between. CDR3 length equals 14 residues. The CDR3 DNA is TGTGCCAGCAGCGTACCCACGAGCCCCTCGAGGCAGTATTTT. Protein: CASSVPTSPSRQYF. The full variable domain, its missing parts supplied by reference TRBV9 and TRBJ2-3, is DSGVTQTPKHLITATGQRVTLRCSPRSGDLSVYWYQQSLDQGLQFLIQYYNGEERAKGNILERFSAQQFPDLHSELNLSSLELGDSALYFCASSVPTSPSRQYFGPGTRLTVL.

The CDR3 sequence: CASSYYRDGPYEQYF. CDR3 nucleotide sequence: TGTGCCAGCAGCTACTACAGGGATGGGCCCTACGAGCAGTACTTC. This sequence joins TRBV14 and TRBJ2-7; TRBD1 is a possible D gene (6 bases). The CDR3 runs to 15 residues. The germline gives CDR1 SGHDN, CDR2 FVKESK. The V end was cut by 5 bases, the J end by 2 bases, with 16 bases between.

V usage is TRBV6-4 and J usage is TRBJ2-1, with a possible D match to TRBD2 (5 bases). V lost 4 bases and J lost 9, with 10 bases in between. The CDR3 has 12 amino acids. The germline V gene encodes CDR1 MRHNA and CDR2 SNTAGT. The CDR3 coding sequence is TGTGCCAGCAGTGGCGGGTCTGGTGAGCAGTTCTTC. It yields the protein CASSGGSGEQFF.

V gene TRBV19 combines with J gene TRBJ2-7; TRBD1 is a possible D gene (6 bases). Trimming took 2 bases from V and 5 from J, leaving 13 bases between them. This CDR3 is 14 amino acids long. The germline V gene encodes CDR1 LNHDA and CDR2 SQIVND (reference sequence). The CDR3 coding sequence is TGTGCCAGTAGTATAATAGGACAGCACCACGAGCAGTACTTC. This translates into CASSIIGQHHEQYF.

Here the CDR3 DNA reads TGTGCCAGCAACGGTAGCGGGGCCGTAATCAATGAGCAGTTCTTC. It is translated as CASNGSGAVINEQFF. The chain carries TRBV11-2 and TRBJ2-1, with 8 bases lining up with TRBD2. Per the germline V gene, CDR1 is SGHAT and CDR2 is FQNNGV. V was pared by 7 bases and J by 6 bases, with 11 bases of the junction left unmatched. This CDR3 comprises 15 residues.

Turning to this clone: Other DNA sequences of this sample code for an identical CDR3. The chain employs TRBV27 and TRBJ2-2; 7 positions agree with TRBD2. Germline V gives CDR1 MNHEY, CDR2 SMNVEV (reference sequence). V shed 2 bases and J 2 bases; nucleotides not matched to a gene: 8. This CDR3 is built from 17 residues. The CDR3 DNA follows: TGTGCCAGCAGTTTAGGAGGTCTAGCGGACAACACCGGGGAGCTGTTTTTT. Its protein product is CASSLGGLADNTGELFF.

This clone was seen more than once but under ten times. This sequence joins TRBV2 and TRBJ2-7, with 8 bases matching TRBD1. The V and J ends lost 2 bases and 3 bases, in that order; junction bases with no gene match: 6. Germline CDR1 SNHLY, CDR2 FYNNEI. CDR3 length: 15 residues. The CDR3 here is CASSECVDRVYEQYF. The CDR3 coding sequence is TGTGCCAGCAGTGAATGTGTGGACAGGGTCTACGAGCAGTACTTC.

The chain carries TRBV6-4 and TRBJ2-1; 8 positions match TRBD2. V was pared by 3 bases and J by 2 bases, with 3 bases of the junction left unmatched. CDR3 length: 15 residues. CDR1 is MRHNA, CDR2 SNTAGT, per germline. The CDR3 spells CASSELAGPYNEQFF. The CDR3 bases are TGTGCCAGCAGTGAATTAGCGGGACCCTACAATGAGCAGTTCTTC.

The chain is built from TRBV4-3 and TRBJ2-1; unclear D gene. This CDR3 contains 15 residues. CDR1 and CDR2 (germline): LGHNA, YSLEER. With 3 bases removed from V and 0 bases from J, the gap between germline ends came to 9 bases. The CDR3 is CASSHAASSYNEQFF. In DNA, the CDR3 is TGCGCCAGCAGCCATGCGGCAAGCTCCTACAATGAGCAGTTCTTC.

This rearrangement joins TRBV14 to TRBJ2-7, with 8 bases identical to TRBD1. This CDR3 is 14 amino acids long. Germline CDR1 SGHDN, CDR2 FVKESK. V trimming: 4 bases; J trimming: 4 bases; junction bases outside the gene matches: 6. In DNA form, the CDR3 reads TGTGCCAGCAGCCCGGGGACAGGAGATTACGAGCAGTACTTC. Translated: CASSPGTGDYEQYF.

V gene TRBV27 combines with J gene TRBJ2-7, with 8 bases aligning to TRBD2. J was trimmed by 6 bases and V by 2 bases; bases with no gene match: 12. The length of the CDR3 is 16 residues. Germline V lookup: CDR1 MNHEY, CDR2 SMNVEV (reference sequence). The CDR3: CASSLIPSGSLFEQYF. CDR3 DNA: TGTGCCAGCAGTTTAATCCCAAGCGGGAGCCTCTTCGAGCAGTACTTC.

This clone was seen a single time. The chain recombines TRBV29-1 with TRBJ1-2, with D perhaps matching TRBD1 (6 bases). This CDR3 contains 12 residues. The V gene lost 7 bases and the J gene lost 5 bases, with 14 bases spanning the gap. Germline V gene lookup returns CDR1 SQVTM and CDR2 ANQGSEA. CDR3 protein: CSARQDSYGYTF. The DNA of the CDR3 is TGCAGCGCGAGACAGGATTCTTATGGCTACACCTTC.

The chain has TRBV18 and TRBJ2-7; 9 bases line up with TRBD1. J gave up 2 bases and V 2 bases, and 7 bases lay outside the gene matches. The CDR3 runs to 16 residues. CDR1 KGHSH and CDR2 LQKENI come from the germline V gene. The CDR3 protein is CASSPWVDRGPYEQYF. CDR3 in DNA: TGTGCCAGCTCACCATGGGTGGACAGGGGCCCCTACGAGCAGTACTTC.

This clone occurred a few times. The CDR3 loop is CSVMDNSTNEKLFF. The CDR3 nucleotides read TGCAGCGTCATGGACAACTCAACTAATGAAAAACTGTTTTTT. The chain employs TRBV29-1 and TRBJ1-4; D is perhaps TRBD1 (5 bases). Germline CDR1 is SQVTM and CDR2 is ANQGSEA. The ends were cut back, 6 bases at V and 0 bases at J, with 11 bases in the middle. CDR3 length: 14 residues.

V is TRBV19 and J is TRBJ2-7, with a weak D call TRBD2 (5 bases). Germline V lookup: CDR1 LNHDA, CDR2 SQIVND (reference sequence). The CDR3 covers 12 residues. Between the trimmed V and J ends, which lost 4 bases and 6 bases, there was a span of 10 bases. The CDR3 DNA is TGTGCCAGTAGTAGAGGGAACCTCGAGCAGTACTTC. Its protein product is CASSRGNLEQYF.

This clone has a handful of counts. The V gene is TRBV11-2, the J gene TRBJ2-1; a weak D match, TRBD2 (5 bases). This CDR3 has 15 residues. Germline lookup yields CDR1 SGHAT and CDR2 FQNNGV. Trimming removed 8 bases at V and 2 bases at J, with 16 bases between. CDR3 sequence: CASRTGIRTYNEQFF. The CDR3 coding sequence is TGTGCCAGCCGGACCGGGATCAGAACCTACAATGAGCAGTTCTTC. The full variable domain, with the rest looked up from reference TRBV11-2 and TRBJ2-1, is EAGVAQSPRYKIIEKRQSVAFWCNPISGHATLYWYQQILGQGPKLLIQFQNNGVVDDSQLPKDRFSAERLKGVDSTLKIQPAKLEDSAVYLCASRTGIRTYNEQFFGPGTRLTVL.

The rearrangement uses TRBV4-2 and TRBJ2-1, with 16 bases identical to TRBD2. The germline gives CDR1 LGHNA, CDR2 YNFKEQ. V gave up 1 base and J gave up 8 bases; unmatched junction bases: 8. The CDR3 spans 18 residues. The CDR3 DNA reads as TGTGCCAGCAGCCAAGCGGGACTAGCGGGAGGGCCCAGGGATGAGCAGTTCTTC. Its translation: CASSQAGLAGGPRDEQFF.

CDR3 in DNA: TGCGCCAGCAGCTTGTTAAGCTCGGAGCAGTACTTC. Its protein product is CASSLLSSEQYF. The chain uses TRBV5-1 and TRBJ2-7, with unresolved D. Germline lookup yields CDR1 SGHRS and CDR2 YFSETQ. The CDR3 is 12 residues long. V was trimmed by 1 base and J by 7 bases, leaving 9 bases between them. Full variable domain (outside the CDR3, taken from reference TRBV5-1 and TRBJ2-7): KAGVTQTPRYLIKTRGQQVTLSCSPISGHRSVSWYQQTPGQGLQFLFEYFSETQRNKGNFPGRFSGRQFSNSRSEMNVSTLELGDSALYLCASSLLSSEQYFGPGTRLTVT.

This chain uses TRBV18 with TRBJ2-7; perhaps TRBD2 as D (6 bases). Germline V gene lookup returns CDR1 KGHSH and CDR2 LQKENI. Trimming left V 6 bases short and J 5 bases short, with 14 bases between. CDR3 length equals 13 residues. CDR3 sequence (DNA): TGTGCCAGCTCGCGGGACGGCGGCCACGAGCAGTACTTC. It specifies CASSRDGGHEQYF.

This clone was detected only once. The genes are TRBV25-1 and TRBJ1-1; D gene uncertain. This CDR3 spans 15 amino acids. V lost 4 bases and J 4 bases, leaving 16 bases between the germline ends. The germline V gene encodes CDR1 MGHDK and CDR2 SYGVNS. CDR3 coding DNA: TGTGCCAGCAGTGCTGCGGAGGTATGGGGCACTGAAGCTTTCTTT. It encodes CASSAAEVWGTEAFF.

J is TRBJ2-7 and V is TRBV4-1, with TRBD1 matching over 7 bases. This CDR3 contains 16 residues. V lost 0 bases and J lost 2; bases outside the gene matches: 7. Per germline, CDR1 MGHRA and CDR2 YSYEKL. The CDR3 sequence: CASSQERGTDPYEQYF. In DNA, the CDR3 is TGCGCCAGCAGCCAAGAAAGGGGGACAGACCCCTACGAGCAGTACTTC.